This TCR beta chain is drawn from a study of beta chain features in type 1 diabetes. As for this clone: Its antigen is unidentified.

Each sorted fraction was over 95% pure. Study-level findings and limits: Patients with Type 1 diabetes showed moderately but significantly shorter TCRB CDR3s in all four CD4+ subsets. Patients' naive, central memory and Treg TCRB repertoires seemed closer to one another than those of healthy donors. Insertions at VDJ junctions were less frequent in type 1 diabetes patients. These patients also deleted more nucleotides at the same junctions.

This CDR3 has 14 amino acids. The V gene's germline CDR1 is KGHSH and CDR2 LQKENI. V was trimmed by 3 bases and J by 0 bases, leaving 8 bases between them. Every bit of the isolated RNA underwent reverse transcription, so sequencing read expressed TCRB transcripts. Here immunoSEQ multiplex PCR was the method, and the copy in TCRdb shows in-frame clones only, minus some. The sample lists fewer than 300,000 clones; around 20% were seen once. The sequence came from a woman in her thirties or forties with type 1 diabetes. Sequencing was done on a sample of naive CD4+ T cells from blood. The genes are TRBV18 and TRBJ1-1; D gene unclear. DNA for the CDR3: TGTGCCAGCTCACCGGCAGAAGTGAACACTGAAGCTTTCTTT. It translates to CASSPAEVNTEAFF.